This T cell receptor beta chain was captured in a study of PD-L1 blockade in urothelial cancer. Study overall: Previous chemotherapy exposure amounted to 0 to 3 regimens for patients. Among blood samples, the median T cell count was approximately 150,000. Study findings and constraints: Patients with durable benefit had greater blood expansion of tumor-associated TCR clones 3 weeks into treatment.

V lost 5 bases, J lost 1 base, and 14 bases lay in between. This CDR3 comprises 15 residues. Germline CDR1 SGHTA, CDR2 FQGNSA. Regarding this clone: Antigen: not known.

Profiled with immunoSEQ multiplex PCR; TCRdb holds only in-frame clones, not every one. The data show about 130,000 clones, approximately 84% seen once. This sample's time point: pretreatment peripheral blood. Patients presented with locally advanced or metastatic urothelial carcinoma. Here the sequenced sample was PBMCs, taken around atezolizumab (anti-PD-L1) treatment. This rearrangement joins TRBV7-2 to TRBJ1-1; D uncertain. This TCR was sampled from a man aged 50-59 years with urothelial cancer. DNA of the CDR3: TGTGCCAGCAGCCCCCGGGAAGGAACGAACACTGAAGCTTTCTTT. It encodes CASSPREGTNTEAFF.